Listed here are 30 T cell receptor beta chains from one sample, sequenced in a study of beta chain features in type 1 diabetes. Sequenced material consisted of expressed TCRB transcripts (all of the isolated RNA was reverse transcribed). The protocol was immunoSEQ multiplex PCR, while the TCRdb copy is restricted to in-frame clones and leaves out a portion. The sample has under 950,000 clones, around a sixth seen once. Sequencing input: naive CD4+ T cells from blood. The receptors were sampled from a woman aged 18-29 years in good health.

The rearrangement joins TRBV5-4 to TRBJ2-5; 8 bases align to TRBD1. This CDR3 is built from 15 residues. CDR1 is SGHNT, CDR2 YYREEE, per germline (reference sequence). After removal of 4 bases from V and 5 bases from J, the junction contained 10 bases not matched to a gene. The CDR3 DNA reads TGTGCCAGCAGCCAAGATCGAGACAGGGGTGAGACCCAGTACTTC. This encodes CASSQDRDRGETQYF. The full variable domain, with the rest looked up from reference TRBV5-4 and TRBJ2-5, is ETGVTQSPTHLIKTRGQQVTLRCSSQSGHNTVSWYQQALGQGPQFIFQYYREEENGRGNFPPRFSGLQFPNYSSELNVNALELDDSALYLCASSQDRDRGETQYFGPGTRLLVL.

In its sample, this clone was seen a few times. This CDR3 is also generated by other DNA sequences in the sample. The CDR3 reads CAIRGSSTDTQYF. The DNA for the CDR3 is TGTGCCATCAGGGGATCTAGCACAGATACGCAGTATTTT. The chain combines TRBV10-3 with TRBJ2-3; D is unresolved. The CDR3 covers 13 residues. Germline assignment: CDR1 ENHRY and CDR2 SYGVKD. The V end lost 6 bases, the J end lost 0 bases, and 7 bases lay between the germline ends.

This clone has only a few counts. The rearrangement uses TRBV18 and TRBJ1-2, with D hard to call. The CDR3 is made up of 14 amino acids. Germline V gene data show CDR1 as KGHSH and CDR2 as LQKENI. The ends were cut back, 8 bases at V and 1 base at J, with 14 bases in the middle. CDR3 DNA: TGTGCCAGCCAGACTGGAGTCGGTAACTATGGCTACACCTTC. This gives the protein CASQTGVGNYGYTF.

This chain connects TRBV11-2 to TRBJ2-5; D uncertain. Trimming cost V 1 base and J 4 bases, with 7 bases left between them. CDR3 length: 13 amino acids. Germline CDR1 SGHAT, CDR2 FQNNGV. The CDR3 spells CASSLGMRETQYF. The CDR3 DNA reads TGTGCCAGCAGCTTAGGGATGCGAGAGACCCAGTACTTC.

This clone was recorded a few times. V is TRBV4-3 and J is TRBJ2-7, with D unclear. The CDR3 consists of 15 residues. CDR1 is LGHNA and CDR2 is YSLEER in the germline V gene. V lost 0 bases and J lost 5, with 14 bases in between. The CDR3 loop is CASSQDPLIGNEQYF. The CDR3 DNA is TGCGCCAGCAGCCAAGATCCCCTTATAGGGAACGAGCAGTACTTC.

This clone occurred a few times. This chain uses TRBV9 with TRBJ2-5; D is uncertain. CDR1 SGDLS and CDR2 YYNGEE come from the germline V gene. The CDR3 extends over 14 amino acids. V gave up 4 bases and J gave up 4 bases, with 14 bases separating them. The CDR3 region has the DNA TGTGCCAGCAGCCGGAGAGCGACCCGAGAGACCCAGTACTTC. Translating gives CASSRRATRETQYF. The full variable domain, in which reference TRBV9 and TRBJ2-5 provide the parts outside the CDR3, is DSGVTQTPKHLITATGQRVTLRCSPRSGDLSVYWYQQSLDQGLQFLIQYYNGEERAKGNILERFSAQQFPDLHSELNLSSLELGDSALYFCASSRRATRETQYFGPGTRLLVL.

This clone was counted a few times. The chain links TRBV18 to TRBJ2-7, with D unclear. The CDR3 spans 14 residues. The germline V and J ends were trimmed by 0 bases and 2 bases, with 8 bases remaining between them. Germline loops: CDR1 KGHSH, CDR2 LQKENI. This CDR3 is CASSPPSTAYEQYF. The CDR3 bases are TGTGCCAGCTCACCACCAAGCACAGCCTACGAGCAGTACTTC.

This clone was observed a handful of times. The rearrangement joins TRBV28 to TRBJ1-2; TRBD1 might be the D (5 bases). Per germline, CDR1 MDHEN and CDR2 SYDVKM. The CDR3 is made up of 15 amino acids. The V end was cut by 3 bases, the J end by 4 bases, with 15 bases between. CDR3 in amino acids: CASSFRGRVGYGYTF. The CDR3 coding sequence is TGTGCCAGCAGTTTCCGGGGCAGGGTGGGCTATGGCTACACCTTC.

Comments on this clone: The sample carries other DNA sequences with the same CDR3. This sequence joins TRBV29-1 and TRBJ1-1; D remains ambiguous. Germline CDR1 is SQVTM and CDR2 is ANQGSEA. The germline V and J ends were trimmed by 4 bases and 1 base, with 7 bases remaining between them. This CDR3 comprises 12 residues. In DNA, the CDR3 is TGCAGCGTTGGCAGAACGAACACTGAAGCTTTCTTT. It specifies CSVGRTNTEAFF.

This clone was counted between two and nine times. The junction departs from germline at one end; a sequencing error may be responsible. J is TRBJ2-7 and V is TRBV10-3; 7 bases fit TRBD2. Germline V CDR1 and CDR2: ENHRY, SYGVKD. CDR3 size: 13 residues. The CDR3 here is CASSTTWGLEQYF. In DNA form, the CDR3 reads TGTGCCAGCAGTACCACATGGGGACTAGAGCAGTACTTC.

V gene TRBV7-8 combines with J gene TRBJ1-4; D is uncertain. The CDR3 contains 14 residues. V gave up 3 bases and J gave up 8 bases, with 13 bases separating them. CDR1 and CDR2 from the germline V gene are SGHVS and FQNEAQ. DNA of the CDR3: TGTGCCAGCAGCTTGTCATTAACAGCCGAAAAACTGTTTTTT. Translating it yields CASSLSLTAEKLFF.

The chain employs TRBV2 and TRBJ1-5; TRBD1 matches 7 bases. From germline, CDR1 is SNHLY and CDR2 FYNNEI. This CDR3 region has 16 residues. J lost 1 base, V lost 6 bases, and 9 bases had no gene match. CDR3 residues: CASSPTGARSNQPQHF. The CDR3 DNA reads as TGTGCCAGCAGCCCTACAGGGGCAAGAAGCAATCAGCCCCAGCATTTT.

The rearrangement joins TRBV4-3 to TRBJ2-7; D uncertain. The CDR3 sequence is 14 residues long. V was clipped by 4 bases and J by 4 bases, with 14 bases between them. CDR1 and CDR2 (germline): LGHNA, YSLEER. The CDR3 protein is CASSPYFLGYEQYF. The CDR3 nucleotides read TGCGCCAGCAGCCCTTACTTTCTAGGGTACGAGCAGTACTTC.

The chain links TRBV28 to TRBJ2-7; D perhaps matches TRBD2 (6 bases). Deletions cut 6 bases from V and 2 bases from J, with 11 bases between. The germline CDR1 and CDR2 sequences are MDHEN and SYDVKM. CDR3 length: 13 residues. The CDR3 loop reads CASRPGLTYEQYF. In DNA form, the CDR3 reads TGTGCCAGCAGACCGGGACTCACCTACGAGCAGTACTTC.

The chain has TRBV19 and TRBJ2-7; D possibly uses TRBD1 or TRBD2 (5 bases each). Trimming shortened V by 2 bases and J by 1 base, and 18 bases separated the two germline ends. The CDR3 has 17 amino acids. In germline, CDR1 is LNHDA, CDR2 SQIVND (reference sequence). For the CDR3, the DNA is TGTGCCAGTAGTATACGGGGTGGGGCCTCAGGGTCCTACGAGCAGTACTTC. Its translation is CASSIRGGASGSYEQYF.

V and J are TRBV15 and TRBJ2-5; no firm D call. V was clipped by 1 base and J by 5 bases, with 20 bases between them. Germline V gives CDR1 LNHNV, CDR2 YYDKDF (reference sequence). The length of the CDR3 is 17 residues. The CDR3 loop is CATSRVRYKAEEETQYF. Written as DNA, the CDR3 is TGTGCCACCAGCAGAGTCCGGTATAAGGCCGAGGAGGAGACCCAGTACTTC. The variable domain in full, with the rest retrieved from reference TRBV15 and TRBJ2-5, is DAMVIQNPRYQVTQFGKPVTLSCSQTLNHNVMYWYQQKSSQAPKLLFHYYDKDFNNEADTPDNFQSRRPNTSFCFLDIRSPGLGDTAMYLCATSRVRYKAEEETQYFGPGTRLLVL.

The chain employs TRBV7-2 and TRBJ2-5, with a possible D match to TRBD1 (6 bases). This CDR3 spans 14 amino acids. Trimming removed 6 bases from V and 1 base from J, with 12 bases in between. The germline CDR1 and CDR2 sequences are SGHTA and FQGNSA. The CDR3 is CASRADRFQETQYF. CDR3 DNA: TGTGCCAGCAGAGCCGACAGGTTCCAAGAGACCCAGTACTTC. Supplemented by reference TRBV7-2 and TRBJ2-5, the full variable domain reads GAGVSQSPSNKVTEKGKDVELRCDPISGHTALYWYRQSLGQGLEFLIYFQGNSAPDKSGLPSDRFSAERTGGSVSTLTIQRTQQEDSAVYLCASRADRFQETQYFGPGTRLLVL.

This chain joins TRBV5-1 and TRBJ2-3; possible D gene TRBD2, 5 bases. V lost 2 bases to trimming and J lost 0 bases, with 16 bases between them. This CDR3 has 17 residues. Germline-derived CDR1 and CDR2 are SGHRS and YFSETQ. The CDR3 loop reads CASSFGPSGTSTDTQYF. The DNA of the CDR3 is TGCGCCAGCAGCTTCGGGCCCAGCGGAACTAGCACAGATACGCAGTATTTT. Complete variable domain (other parts from reference TRBV5-1 and TRBJ2-3): KAGVTQTPRYLIKTRGQQVTLSCSPISGHRSVSWYQQTPGQGLQFLFEYFSETQRNKGNFPGRFSGRQFSNSRSEMNVSTLELGDSALYLCASSFGPSGTSTDTQYFGPGTRLTVL.

This sequence joins TRBV19 and TRBJ2-1; D uncertain. The CDR3 has 11 residues. Trimming shortened V by 8 bases and J by 3 bases, and 5 bases separated the two germline ends. Per germline, CDR1 LNHDA and CDR2 SQIVND (reference sequence). The CDR3 sequence is CASYGYNEQFF. The CDR3 DNA reads as TGTGCCAGTTACGGCTACAATGAGCAGTTCTTC. The variable domain in full, with the rest retrieved from reference TRBV19 and TRBJ2-1, is DGGITQSPKYLFRKEGQNVTLSCEQNLNHDAMYWYRQDPGQGLRLIYYSQIVNDFQKGDIAEGYSVSREKKESFPLTVTSAQKNPTAFYLCASYGYNEQFFGPGTRLTVL.

CDR3 bases: TGTGCCAGCAGCCAGTTCTTGGGCGCGCTAGCACAGCCTACGCAGTATTTT. Translated, it gives CASSQFLGALAQPTQYF. The genes are TRBV14 and TRBJ2-3; possible D gene TRBD2, 5 bases. Germline V gene lookup returns CDR1 SGHDN and CDR2 FVKESK. V lost 3 bases and J 8 bases, leaving 24 bases between the germline ends. The length of the CDR3 is 17 residues. Looking up the rest from reference TRBV14 and TRBJ2-3 gives the full variable domain: EAGVTQFPSHSVIEKGQTVTLRCDPISGHDNLYWYRRVMGKEIKFLLHFVKESKQDESGMPNNRFLAERTGGTYSTLKVQPAELEDSGVYFCASSQFLGALAQPTQYFGPGTRLTVL.

The chain links TRBV7-2 to TRBJ2-3; unclear D gene. With 3 bases removed from V and 2 bases from J, the gap between germline ends came to 6 bases. This CDR3 is built from 13 residues. Germline CDR1 SGHTA, CDR2 FQGNSA. The CDR3 sequence: CASSFVYTDTQYF. CDR3 in DNA: TGTGCCAGCAGCTTTGTCTACACAGATACGCAGTATTTT.

This clone was counted only a few times. The chain recombines TRBV28 with TRBJ2-3; unclear D gene. Trimming took off 3 bases at V and 3 bases at J, with 7 bases between the two ends. Germline values: CDR1 MDHEN, CDR2 SYDVKM. The CDR3 is made up of 13 amino acids. The CDR3 bases are TGTGCCAGCAGTTTCTTCGGGACAGATACGCAGTATTTT. It is translated as CASSFFGTDTQYF.

The gene calls are TRBV18 and TRBJ2-1, with TRBD2 matching 13 bases. V was clipped by 5 bases and J by 6 bases; unmatched bases: 4. Germline lookup yields CDR1 KGHSH and CDR2 LQKENI. There are 15 residues in the CDR3. The CDR3 DNA sequence: TGTGCCAGCTCATGGGGACTAGCGGGACTCAATGAGCAGTTCTTC. This sequence encodes CASSWGLAGLNEQFF.

The rearrangement links TRBV28 to TRBJ2-7, with D maybe TRBD1 (6 bases). V lost 6 bases and J lost 2, with 14 bases in between. Germline V gene sequence: CDR1 MDHEN, CDR2 SYDVKM. CDR3 length: 14 amino acids. CDR3 coding DNA: TGTGCCAGCAGCACTACAGGGTACACCTACGAGCAGTACTTC. Encoded protein: CASSTTGYTYEQYF.

This clone was recorded a few times. The chain combines TRBV4-2 with TRBJ2-7; D gene unclear. The V gene lost 0 bases and the J gene lost 2 bases, with 11 bases spanning the gap. Germline-derived CDR1 and CDR2 are LGHNA and YNFKEQ. CDR3 length: 15 amino acids. The CDR3 DNA reads TGTGCCAGCAGCCAAGACGGACCTAAACCCTACGAGCAGTACTTC. This sequence encodes CASSQDGPKPYEQYF.

The CDR3 coding sequence is TGTGCCAGCAGCTCACAGGGGGCTGTAGATACGCAGTATTTT. This encodes CASSSQGAVDTQYF. The rearrangement joins TRBV11-3 to TRBJ2-3, with 9 bases lining up with TRBD1. There are 14 residues in the CDR3. The germline V gene encodes CDR1 SGHNT and CDR2 YENEEA. With V trimmed by 4 bases and J by 5 bases, 4 bases remained unmatched.

V is TRBV6-5 and J is TRBJ2-1, with 10 bases matching TRBD2. The ends lost 5 bases at V and 6 bases at J; junction bases unmatched: 4. The CDR3 extends over 14 amino acids. The germline V gene has CDR1 MNHEY and CDR2 SVGAGI. CDR3: CASSLAGVSNEQFF. The CDR3 DNA reads as TGTGCCAGCAGTCTAGCGGGAGTCTCCAATGAGCAGTTCTTC.

This sequence joins TRBV18 and TRBJ1-1; 9 bases are shared with TRBD1. Germline V gene lookup returns CDR1 KGHSH and CDR2 LQKENI. The CDR3 runs to 14 residues. Trimming took 3 bases from V and 7 from J; bases not matched to a gene: 6. CDR3 region: CASSPDRGRFEAFF. The CDR3 DNA follows: TGTGCCAGCTCACCCGACAGGGGGAGATTTGAAGCTTTCTTT.

This clone appeared a few times. The chain couples TRBV11-1 to TRBJ2-7; no definite D call. Germline CDR1 SGHAT, CDR2 FQDESV (reference sequence). With 5 bases removed from V and 5 bases from J, the gap between germline ends came to 19 bases. The CDR3 is 15 amino acids. CDR3 DNA sequence: TGTGCCAGCAGCCCATCTCTAGGGCCCCTTAACGAGCAGTACTTC. The encoded protein is CASSPSLGPLNEQYF.

The chain couples TRBV28 to TRBJ2-5; TRBD2 matches at 11 bases. The V gene end was trimmed by 9 bases and the J gene end by 5 bases; junction bases not matched to a gene: 5. The CDR3 has 13 residues. CDR1 MDHEN and CDR2 SYDVKM come from the germline V gene. The CDR3 loop reads CARTSGNSETQYF. Written as DNA, the CDR3 is TGTGCCAGGACTAGCGGGAATTCGGAGACCCAGTACTTC.